These T cell receptor beta chains were read from a single sample in a study of blood T cells in healthy people across ages. TCRdb ran MiXCR on the 5' RACE reads and lists one entry per CDR3 protein. The sample includes about 1 million distinct CDR3 sequences, 35% to 55% seen only once; the top ten take 15% to 20%. The sequencing sample was made of blood. Receptors originate from a woman aged 55-75 years in good health. Both conserved end residues are part of each CDR3.

j_call | v_call | cdr3_aa
TRBJ2-7 | TRBV20-1 | CSARQTVGLFGEQYF
TRBJ2-1 | TRBV5-1 | CASSVGRGRGEQFF
TRBJ2-7 | TRBV20-1 | CSASGRLAGAEEQYF
TRBJ2-1 | TRBV27 | CASSLYPSIDEQFF
TRBJ2-3 | TRBV7-3 | CASSLTGRLPDTQYF
TRBJ2-7 | TRBV15 | CATSPGQGAFYEQYF
TRBJ1-1 | TRBV20-1 | CSARQGARAEAFF
. | TRBV4-1 | CASSQEPTRSYEQYF
. | TRBV10-1 | CASSDPGQGAHEQYF
TRBJ2-4 | TRBV28 | CASSLEVAGPKNIQYF
TRBJ1-2 | TRBV28 | CASSFLGSSYGYTF
TRBJ2-5 | TRBV7-9 | CASSWGAETQYF
TRBJ2-7 | TRBV12-3/TRBV12-4 | CASSTGTSGYNEQYF
TRBJ2-7 | TRBV11-2 | CASSSPGRSYEQYF
TRBJ2-5 | TRBV10-3 | CATRLGQNQETQYF
TRBJ2-3 | TRBV10-3 | CAIRDERVDTQYF
TRBJ2-1 | TRBV7-2 | CASRWTGMGNEQFF
TRBJ2-7 | TRBV20-1 | CSARRQGPLGEQYF
TRBJ1-1 | TRBV6-6 | CASRVQGNTEAFF
TRBJ2-3 | TRBV20-1 | CSARFLDGDTDTQYF
TRBJ2-2 | TRBV28 | CASSPEDRYTGELFF
TRBJ1-2 | TRBV7-9 | CAGSLWGDGYTF
TRBJ2-7 | TRBV21-1 | CASSPDRVVLYEQYF
TRBJ2-7 | TRBV15 | CATSITGTPEQYF
TRBJ1-2 | TRBV12-3/TRBV12-4 | CASSSQPQGLGSGYTF
TRBJ2-7 | TRBV5-1 | CATRREPGSYEQYF
TRBJ2-1 | TRBV18 | CASSPRVGPPPYEQFF
TRBJ2-1 | TRBV5-1 | CASSPTGGVGNEQFF
TRBJ2-7 | TRBV5-5 | CASSSETGPYEQYF
TRBJ2-4 | TRBV29-1 | CSVEEGAKNIQYF
TRBJ1-5 | TRBV7-4 | CASSLGLAYSNQPQHF
TRBJ2-1 | TRBV11-1 | CASSLDSQGGNEQFF
TRBJ2-7 | TRBV6-1 | CASSLERPGDEQYF
TRBJ2-7 | TRBV20-1 | CSAGPGLAAYEQYF
TRBJ2-7 | TRBV20-1 | CSATLGTSGTEQYF
TRBJ1-2 | TRBV2 | CASSESRTPTNYGYTF
TRBJ2-2 | TRBV27 | CASSLGVTNTGELFF
TRBJ2-1 | TRBV11-1 | CASSRETRPSDEQFF
TRBJ2-5 | TRBV7-4 | CASSSRDRVQETQYF
TRBJ2-7 | TRBV28 | CASRRGTYEQYF
TRBJ2-1 | TRBV20-1 | CSARDPGLAGGREQFF
TRBJ2-7 | TRBV4-1 | CASSHATGAEQYF
TRBJ2-1 | TRBV6-1 | CASRTTPGLAGLSSYNEQFF
TRBJ2-1 | TRBV6-5 | CASSYGPERGGNEQFF
TRBJ2-1 | TRBV28 | CASSLAGGPLNEQFF
TRBJ1-1 | TRBV14 | CASSQGVGGKNTEAFF
. | TRBV29-1 | CSVRLQVGEQYF
TRBJ1-2 | TRBV2 | CASLKGGRVGYTF
TRBJ2-5 | TRBV6-5 | CASSPQGIEQETQYF
TRBJ2-7 | TRBV9 | CASSVESGAHSYEQYF
TRBJ2-7 | TRBV6-2/TRBV6-3 | CASNYNPGQAYEQYF
TRBJ2-3 | TRBV18 | CASSTGGHRGILAGTQYF
TRBJ2-7 | TRBV6-5 | CASSSGESYEQYF
TRBJ2-7 | TRBV29-1 | CSVRGLAGFTYEQYF
TRBJ1-2 | TRBV27 | CASSPRPGALGYTF
TRBJ2-1 | TRBV7-6 | CASSRRQGSSYNEQFF
. | TRBV6-5 | CASSVRDPLYEQYF
TRBJ2-2 | TRBV9 | CASSPRQGAATGELFF
TRBJ2-1 | TRBV6-2/TRBV6-3 | CASSYFSSGRAGNEQFF